These 14 T cell receptor beta chains originate from one sample sequenced in a study of identical twins. TCRdb processed the 5' RACE reads anew with MiXCR; each CDR3 protein has one entry. In the table there are hundreds of thousands of distinct CDR3 sequences, approximately 6% of which are singletons. The sample consisted of naive T cells sorted from blood. These receptors came from a man aged 18-30 years in good health.

This clonotype occurred many times. The V and J genes are TRBV4-3 and TRBJ2-6; D may be TRBD1 (6 bases). Trimming removed 0 bases at V and 2 bases at J, with 11 bases between. Germline V gene sequence: CDR1 LGHNA, CDR2 YSLEER. The CDR3 length is 17 residues. CDR3 DNA sequence: TGCGCCAGCAGCCAAGAACAGGGCTCTCCTGGGGCCAACGTCCTGACTTTC. This sequence encodes CASSQEQGSPGANVLTF.

The rearrangement joins TRBV18 to TRBJ2-7; TRBD1 is a possible D gene (6 bases). The CDR3 covers 14 residues. Trimming removed 6 bases from V and 0 bases from J, with 12 bases in between. Germline CDR1 is KGHSH and CDR2 is LQKENI. This CDR3 reads CASSYDRNSYEQYF. DNA of the CDR3: TGTGCCAGCTCGTACGACAGGAACTCCTACGAGCAGTACTTC.

This clonotype was seen just once. This chain links TRBV7-8 with TRBJ2-3, with 9 bases identical to TRBD2. Germline V CDR1 and CDR2: SGHVS, FQNEAQ. This CDR3 region has 14 residues. The V and J ends lost 5 bases and 7 bases, in that order; junction bases with no gene match: 7. CDR3 loop: CASSQALAGNTQYF. The CDR3 DNA reads TGTGCCAGCAGCCAAGCGCTAGCGGGAAATACGCAGTATTTT.

This clonotype was seen many times. This chain uses TRBV6-2 or TRBV6-3 with TRBJ1-4; D is unclear. Per germline, CDR1 MNHEY and CDR2 SVGEGT. The V and J ends lost 10 bases and 0 bases respectively, with 12 bases between them. The CDR3 loop spans 14 amino acids. The CDR3 region is CATRREPTNEKLFF. The CDR3 region has the DNA TGTGCCACTCGGAGAGAACCAACTAATGAAAAACTGTTTTTT.

This clonotype was observed many times. The chain uses TRBV28 and TRBJ2-7; D gene ambiguous. The CDR3 loop spans 13 amino acids. The V gene's germline CDR1 is MDHEN and CDR2 SYDVKM. V lost 5 bases, J lost 4 bases, and 12 bases lay in between. Here the CDR3 reads CASSPALQYEQYF. The CDR3 DNA sequence: TGTGCCAGCAGTCCCGCCTTACAATACGAGCAGTACTTC.

This clonotype was recorded at least ten times. This chain uses TRBV9 with TRBJ2-7, with D possibly TRBD1 on 6 matching bases. CDR3 length: 14 amino acids. The ends were cut back, 6 bases at V and 1 base at J, with 14 bases in the middle. The germline V gene encodes CDR1 SGDLS and CDR2 YYNGEE. The CDR3 nucleotides are TGTGCCAGCAACCAAGGACAGCTGTCCTACGAGCAGTACTTC. As protein: CASNQGQLSYEQYF.

The DNA of the CDR3 is TGTGCCAGCAGCTTAGGACAGGCTGGGGGCTACACCTTC. It yields the protein CASSLGQAGGYTF. This chain connects TRBV11-2 to TRBJ1-2, with a possible D match to TRBD1 (6 bases). Trimming took off 1 base at V and 8 bases at J, with 11 bases between the two ends. The germline CDR1 and CDR2 sequences are SGHAT and FQNNGV. The CDR3 contains 13 residues.

In this sample, this clonotype turned up many times. This chain uses TRBV5-1 with TRBJ1-2; a possible D gene is TRBD1 (6 bases). This CDR3 is built from 14 residues. Germline lookup yields CDR1 SGHRS and CDR2 YFSETQ. Trimming removed 4 bases from V and 2 bases from J, with 12 bases in between. The CDR3 DNA reads as TGCGCCAGCAGCGCGGACAGCTTCAACTATGGCTACACCTTC. It translates to CASSADSFNYGYTF. The full variable domain, completed using reference TRBV5-1 and TRBJ1-2, is KAGVTQTPRYLIKTRGQQVTLSCSPISGHRSVSWYQQTPGQGLQFLFEYFSETQRNKGNFPGRFSGRQFSNSRSEMNVSTLELGDSALYLCASSADSFNYGYTFGSGTRLTVV.

There are many counts of this clonotype. The chain combines TRBV6-2 or TRBV6-3 with TRBJ2-1; D possibly matches TRBD1 or TRBD2 (5 bases each). The V gene lost 2 bases and the J gene lost 2 bases, with 7 bases spanning the gap. Germline V CDR1 and CDR2: MNHEY, SVGEGT. The CDR3 is 14 amino acids. Written as DNA, the CDR3 is TGTGCCAGCAGTTACCCGGGACCCTACAATGAGCAGTTCTTC. Translation: CASSYPGPYNEQFF.

This clonotype showed up many times. The chain uses TRBV28 and TRBJ1-3; TRBD1 matches at 8 bases. V was pared by 6 bases and J by 2 bases, with 6 bases of the junction left unmatched. The CDR3 is 15 residues long. Per the germline V gene, CDR1 is MDHEN and CDR2 is SYDVKM. The CDR3 is CASRLRTGPGNTIYF. The CDR3 DNA reads as TGTGCCAGCAGGCTCAGGACAGGGCCTGGAAACACCATATATTTT.

In its sample, this clonotype was seen many times. This rearrangement joins TRBV20-1 to TRBJ1-5, with D tentatively TRBD1 (6 bases). Germline lookup yields CDR1 DFQATT and CDR2 SNEGSKA (reference sequence). Trimming removed 5 bases at V and 4 bases at J, with 21 bases between. The CDR3 runs to 16 residues. The CDR3 region is CSAGRWGASANQPQHF. CDR3 in DNA: TGCAGTGCTGGTAGATGGGGGGCCTCAGCGAATCAGCCCCAGCATTTT.

This clonotype was seen ten or more times. V usage is TRBV24-1 and J usage is TRBJ2-1; the match to TRBD2 covers 7 bases. J lost 5 bases, V lost 8 bases, and 8 bases had no gene match. Germline values: CDR1 KGHDR, CDR2 SFDVKD. CDR3 length equals 14 residues. Here the CDR3 DNA reads TGTGCCACCACTCCTAGCGGCTACGACAATGAGCAGTTCTTC. It encodes CATTPSGYDNEQFF.

J is TRBJ2-2 and V is TRBV7-2; 7 nucleotides agree with TRBD1. CDR3 size: 16 residues. After removal of 1 base from V and 1 base from J, the junction contained 3 bases not matched to a gene. Germline assignment: CDR1 SGHTA and CDR2 FQGNSA. In nucleotides, the CDR3 is TGTGCCAGCAGCTTAGAAGGGGGCCTGAACACCGGGGAGCTGTTTTTT. Its translation is CASSLEGGLNTGELFF.

Regarding this clonotype: A read error may produce the germline difference seen at one junction end. The gene calls are TRBV6-2 or TRBV6-3 and TRBJ1-5; no clear D gene. CDR1 is MNHEY and CDR2 is SVGEGT in the germline V gene. This CDR3 comprises 12 residues. CDR3 region: CASSYSIQPLHF. CDR3 bases: TGTGCCAGCAGTTACTCGATTCAGCCCCTGCATTTT.